One and the same sample provided the 11 T cell receptor beta chains below, sequenced in a study of blood T cell repertoires in COVID-19. Profiled with immunoSEQ multiplex PCR; TCRdb holds only in-frame clones, not every one. The sample holds some 330,000 clones, roughly 90% seen once. Sequencing input: PBMCs or T cells enriched from blood (not recorded which). The receptor source for this set is a woman aged 25 to 39 who had recovered from COVID-19.

V gene TRBV11-3 combines with J gene TRBJ1-1; D is undetermined. The CDR3 extends over 15 amino acids. CDR1 and CDR2 from the germline V gene are SGHNT and YENEEA. V lost 4 bases and J 2 bases, leaving 14 bases between the germline ends. This CDR3 is CASSSRSDFNTEAFF. Written as DNA, the CDR3 is TGTGCCAGCAGCTCCCGATCAGACTTCAACACTGAAGCTTTCTTT. Based on the CDR3 plus reference TRBV11-3 and TRBJ1-1, the full variable domain is EAGVVQSPRYKIIEKKQPVAFWCNPISGHNTLYWYLQNLGQGPELLIRYENEEAVDDSQLPKDRFSAERLKGVDSTLKIQPAELGDSAVYLCASSSRSDFNTEAFFGQGTRLTVV.

The V gene is TRBV11-3, the J gene TRBJ2-2; perhaps TRBD2 as D (6 bases). Germline CDR1 is SGHNT and CDR2 is YENEEA. Trimming pared 1 base from V and 1 base from J, leaving 10 bases between. The CDR3 runs 16 residues. The CDR3 sequence: CASSLGAGGNTGELFF. The CDR3 DNA reads as TGTGCCAGCAGCTTAGGGGCCGGGGGGAACACCGGGGAGCTGTTTTTT.

The chain combines TRBV3-1 (or the pseudogene TRBV3-2) with TRBJ2-1; weak D call: TRBD2 (6 bases). Germline V gene lookup returns CDR1 LGHDT and CDR2 YNNKEL (reference sequence). The CDR3 contains 15 residues. Trimming cost V 6 bases and J 7 bases, with 19 bases left between them. The CDR3 region has the DNA TGTGCCAGCAGACCGTCGGGAGTCATGGCAAATGAGCAGTTCTTC. It yields the protein CASRPSGVMANEQFF.

V usage is TRBV4-1 and J usage is TRBJ2-7; 10 nucleotides align to TRBD2. Trimming removed 4 bases from V and 4 bases from J; junction bases left unmatched: 10. CDR1 is MGHRA, CDR2 YSYEKL, per germline. The CDR3 is 16 residues long. The CDR3 bases are TGCGCCAGCAGCCGCGGGTGGGCTAGCGGGGGATACGAGCAGTACTTC. This encodes CASSRGWASGGYEQYF.

CDR3: CASSGEVYGYTF. Here the CDR3 DNA reads TGTGCCAGCAGTGGTGAGGTCTATGGCTACACCTTC. J is TRBJ1-2 and V is TRBV2, with D unclear. The V gene lost 4 bases and the J gene lost 4 bases, with 7 bases spanning the gap. Germline assignment: CDR1 SNHLY and CDR2 FYNNEI. The CDR3 is 12 amino acids.

The chain couples TRBV5-4 to TRBJ2-7, with 8 bases lining up with TRBD2. This CDR3 contains 14 residues. Trimming removed 1 base from V and 6 bases from J; junction bases left unmatched: 6. CDR1 is SGHNT, CDR2 YYREEE, per germline (reference sequence). This CDR3 reads CASSLTTGGAEQYF. CDR3 DNA sequence: TGTGCCAGCAGCTTGACCACGGGGGGGGCCGAGCAGTACTTC.

The chain is built from TRBV2 and TRBJ2-5; 7 positions agree with TRBD2. Trimming removed 3 bases from V and 1 base from J; junction bases left unmatched: 5. Germline assignment: CDR1 SNHLY and CDR2 FYNNEI. This CDR3 comprises 15 residues. CDR3 sequence: CASSDRGLGQETQYF. The CDR3, as DNA: TGTGCCAGCAGTGATCGCGGACTAGGCCAAGAGACCCAGTACTTC.

The rearrangement links TRBV5-8 to TRBJ2-7; possible D gene TRBD2, 5 bases. The germline V and J ends were trimmed by 2 bases and 0 bases, with 18 bases remaining between them. Germline V lookup: CDR1 SGHTS, CDR2 YDEGEE. The CDR3 contains 17 residues. The CDR3 coding sequence is TGTGCCAGCAGCTTATCGCCGGGGTTAGGGCGCTCCTACGAGCAGTACTTC. This codes for CASSLSPGLGRSYEQYF.

This sequence joins TRBV18 and TRBJ2-3; D is undetermined. Germline V lookup: CDR1 KGHSH, CDR2 LQKENI. V lost 3 bases and J 3 bases, leaving 16 bases between the germline ends. The CDR3 consists of 16 residues. The CDR3 DNA sequence: TGTGCCAGCTCACCGTGGGCACCAGCACGGACAGATACGCAGTATTTT. Translating gives CASSPWAPARTDTQYF.

V gene TRBV11-2 combines with J gene TRBJ2-7; 7 bases fit TRBD2. This CDR3 contains 15 residues. Germline V gives CDR1 SGHAT, CDR2 FQNNGV. Trimming cost V 7 bases and J 4 bases; bases outside gene matches: 13. The CDR3 sequence: CASTRLGGRRYEQYF. The CDR3 nucleotides read TGTGCCAGCACCCGGCTTGGCGGGAGAAGGTACGAGCAGTACTTC.

The gene calls are TRBV2 and TRBJ1-4; D is ambiguous. Deletions cut 7 bases from V and 6 bases from J, with 6 bases between. The CDR3 length is 11 residues. Germline loops: CDR1 SNHLY, CDR2 FYNNEI. CDR3 bases: TGTGCCAGCAAGGAGGATGAAAAACTGTTTTTT. Its protein is CASKEDEKLFF.